This T cell receptor beta chain was recovered during a study of cytomegalovirus exposure and HLA in healthy donors. Study-level points and caveats: A later analysis linked a missense DCLRE1C variant to TCR beta V- and J-gene trimming. Sequencing probably produced one cluster of sequence variants that were highly shared. Presence/absence analyses rested on an assumption that sequencing depth was roughly uniform across donors.

The germline CDR1 and CDR2 sequences are MRHNA and SNTAGT. The V end lost 4 bases, the J end lost 1 base, and 6 bases lay between the germline ends. The length of the CDR3 is 13 residues. Regarding this clone: The antigen is undetermined. Other DNA sequences in this specimen translate into the identical CDR3.

Both 60 Vbeta primers and 13 Jbeta primers went into the PCR. The table came from immunoSEQ multiplex PCR; TCRdb's copy has only in-frame clones and leaves some out. The sample carries some 170,000 clones, 75% to 80% recorded once. The source is a man between 40 and 49 years old in good health and CMV-seropositive. Sequencing was carried out using PBMCs. The chain links TRBV6-4 to TRBJ2-3; D may be TRBD2 (6 bases). The CDR3 sequence is CASSAGGTDTQYF. CDR3 sequence (DNA): TGTGCCAGCAGTGCGGGAGGCACAGATACGCAGTATTTT.